This T cell receptor beta chain was retrieved from a study of human T cells and chemical hapten exposure. Germline lookup yields CDR1 DFQATT and CDR2 SNEGSKA (reference sequence). The CDR3 sequence is 14 residues long. V lost 6 bases and J 2 bases, leaving 15 bases between the germline ends. TCRdb processed the RACE reads anew with MiXCR; each CDR3 protein has one entry. The profile covers about 380,000 distinct CDR3 sequences, with roughly 4.8% appearing a single time and 2% to 2.5% taken by the ten largest. This clonotype came up a few times. The sample's time point: patch test 1, 2 weeks after DPC sensitization. As to treatment: therapeutic diphenylcyclopropenone sensitization with weekly scalp DPC.

This sample comprised whole blood, obtained in connection with sensitization to the hapten diphenylcyclopropenone (DPC). The source is a woman between 45 and 65 years old with alopecia areata. Some clones in this sample may be carry-over from other donors' samples. This chain uses TRBV20-1 with TRBJ2-3; possible D gene TRBD2, 7 bases. The CDR3 is CSAPAGAYTDTQYF. The CDR3 bases are TGCAGTGCCCCGGCGGGGGCTTACACAGATACGCAGTATTTT.